Each of the 2 T cell receptor beta chains below was sequenced from the same sample in a study of Ad26.COV2.S vaccination and SARS-CoV-2 variants. Treatment indicated: approximately 18 received Ad26.COV2.S at low or high dose, single or two shots; about 5 received placebo; per-sample allocation not given. Specimens were obtained on day 63 following the first vaccine or placebo injection. The data were produced by immunoSEQ multiplex PCR, yet TCRdb's version contains in-frame clones alone and is incomplete. The sample holds hundreds of thousands of clones, over 75% seen once. Sequenced material: peripheral blood, taken in a trial of Ad26.COV2.S vaccine versus placebo. The receptors come from a person between 18 and 65 years old who received the Ad26.COV2.S COVID-19 vaccine or a placebo.

This rearrangement joins TRBV6-5 to TRBJ1-2; the D gene is possibly TRBD1 (5 bases). The V and J ends lost 5 bases and 8 bases respectively, with 15 bases between them. CDR1 and CDR2 from the germline V gene are MNHEY and SVGAGI. The CDR3 is 13 amino acids. CDR3 bases: TGTGCCAGCAGTCGGGACCGGAATAGGGGCTACACCTTC. Its translation: CASSRDRNRGYTF.

V gene TRBV4-1 combines with J gene TRBJ2-1; TRBD2 aligns across 11 bases. This CDR3 has 18 residues. Germline loops: CDR1 MGHRA, CDR2 YSYEKL. Trimming cost V 3 bases and J 7 bases; bases outside gene matches: 14. The CDR3 sequence: CASSQGLLAGALGNEQFF. In nucleotides, the CDR3 is TGCGCCAGCAGCCAGGGTTTACTAGCGGGAGCGTTGGGTAATGAGCAGTTCTTC.